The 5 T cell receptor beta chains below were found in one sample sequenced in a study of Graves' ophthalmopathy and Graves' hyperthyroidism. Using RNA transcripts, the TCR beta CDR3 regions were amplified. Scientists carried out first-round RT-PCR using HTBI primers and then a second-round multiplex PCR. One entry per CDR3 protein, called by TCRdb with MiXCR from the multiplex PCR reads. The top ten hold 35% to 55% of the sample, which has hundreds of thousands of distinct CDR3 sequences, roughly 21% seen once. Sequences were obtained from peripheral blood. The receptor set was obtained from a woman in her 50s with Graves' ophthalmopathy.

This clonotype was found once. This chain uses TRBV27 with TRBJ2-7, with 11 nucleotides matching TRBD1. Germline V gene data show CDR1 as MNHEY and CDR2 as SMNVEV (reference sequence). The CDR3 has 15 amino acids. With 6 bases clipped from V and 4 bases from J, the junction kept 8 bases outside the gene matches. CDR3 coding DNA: TGTGCCAGCAGGCCCACCGGGACAGGGGGATACGAGCAGTACTTC. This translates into CASRPTGTGGYEQYF.

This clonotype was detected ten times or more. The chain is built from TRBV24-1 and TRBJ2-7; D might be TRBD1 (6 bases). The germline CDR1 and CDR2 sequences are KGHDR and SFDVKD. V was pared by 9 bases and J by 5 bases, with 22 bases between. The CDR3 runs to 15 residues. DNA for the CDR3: TGTGCCACCGATCGCAACAAACAGGGTGGTGACGAGCAGTACTTC. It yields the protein CATDRNKQGGDEQYF.

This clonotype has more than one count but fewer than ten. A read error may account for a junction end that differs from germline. The CDR3 is CSAETWESGANVLTF. CDR3 DNA sequence: TGCAGCGCTGAAACATGGGAGTCCGGGGCCAACGTCCTGACTTTC. The chain joins TRBV29-1 to TRBJ2-6; D possibly corresponds to TRBD2 (5 bases). This CDR3 is built from 15 residues. The germline gives CDR1 SQVTM, CDR2 ANQGSEA.

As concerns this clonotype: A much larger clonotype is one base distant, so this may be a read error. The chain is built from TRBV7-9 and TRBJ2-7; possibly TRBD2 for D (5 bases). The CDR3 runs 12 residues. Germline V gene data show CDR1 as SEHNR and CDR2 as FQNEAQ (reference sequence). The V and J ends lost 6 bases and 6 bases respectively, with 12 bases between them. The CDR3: CASRSWAGEQYF. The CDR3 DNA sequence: TGTGCCAGCAGGAGCTGGGCGGGCGAGCAGTACTTC.

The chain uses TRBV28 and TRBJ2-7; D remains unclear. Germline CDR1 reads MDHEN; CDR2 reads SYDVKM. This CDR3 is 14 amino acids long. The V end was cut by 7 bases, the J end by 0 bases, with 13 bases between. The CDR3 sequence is CASIPYPSSYEQYF. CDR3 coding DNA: TGTGCCAGCATACCCTACCCAAGCTCCTACGAGCAGTACTTC.